This TCR beta chain was identified in a study of shared clonotypes between healthy human individuals. Regarding the study as a whole: With several donors compared, 5% to 5.5% of naive CD4 clonotypes were shared.

It was across several immunoSEQ plates that each subset's genomic DNA was evenly split. Only in-frame clones appear in the TCRdb table, and some are missing; sequencing was by immunoSEQ multiplex PCR. The data hold millions of clones, with about 94% observed a single time. Terminally differentiated effector memory CD45RA+ cells were excluded by CCR7 positive selection of CD45RO-negative cells. In regard to this clone: Its specificity is not known.

CDR3 length equals 15 residues. The V gene lost 2 bases and the J gene lost 6 bases, with 15 bases spanning the gap. Germline V CDR1 and CDR2: SGDLS, YYNGEE. This sequence joins TRBV9 and TRBJ2-1; D might be TRBD2 (5 bases). The TCR was taken from a man aged 18 to 29 in good health. The material sequenced was naive CD8+ T cells sorted from blood. In nucleotides, the CDR3 is TGTGCCAGCAGCGTGATTGATGGAGGTACCAATGAGCAGTTCTTC. It is translated as CASSVIDGGTNEQFF.